Each of the 28 T cell receptor beta chains below was sequenced from the same sample in a study of metastatic and nonmetastatic thyroid tumors. TCRdb re-called clones via MiXCR from the PCR reads. The sample carries about 39,000 clones, 15% to 20% recorded once. Patients underwent thyroid surgery, and none had received any treatment before it. The specimen sequenced was blood. These receptors were obtained from a female donor with papillary thyroid cancer or a benign thyroid nodule (not recorded which). Some clones in this sample may be carry-over from other donors' samples.

The chain combines TRBV6-1 with TRBJ1-2; TRBD1 matches at 7 bases. The CDR3 sequence is 14 residues long. V trimming: 7 bases; J trimming: 0 bases; junction bases outside the gene matches: 5. Germline CDR1 reads MNHNS; CDR2 reads SASEGT. As DNA, the CDR3 is TGTGCCAGCATAGGACAGGCTGCTAACTATGGCTACACCTTC. Its translation: CASIGQAANYGYTF.

This clone was found many times. The chain has TRBV15 and TRBJ2-2; tentatively, D is TRBD1 (6 bases). The V gene lost 5 bases and the J gene lost 6 bases, with 19 bases spanning the gap. The CDR3 has 16 amino acids. Germline assignment: CDR1 LNHNV and CDR2 YYDKDF (reference sequence). Written as DNA, the CDR3 is TGTGCCACCAGCCGGGACAACGAGTTTTCCGCCGGGGAGCTGTTTTTT. This codes for CATSRDNEFSAGELFF.

This clone showed up many times. This chain joins TRBV5-1 and TRBJ2-3; 10 nucleotides match TRBD1. Germline CDR1 is SGHRS and CDR2 is YFSETQ. J lost 3 bases, V lost 8 bases, and 3 bases had no gene match. The CDR3 length is 13 residues. The CDR3 spells CARGTGETDTQYF. CDR3 nucleotide sequence: TGCGCCAGAGGGACAGGGGAGACAGATACGCAGTATTTT.

This clone was counted a single time. One end of the junction does not line up with germline, which may come from a read error. The rearrangement links TRBV7-9 to TRBJ2-2; weak D call: TRBD2 (5 bases). This CDR3 comprises 15 residues. The V gene's germline CDR1 is SEHNR and CDR2 FQNEAQ (reference sequence). CDR3 coding DNA: TGTGCCAGCAGCTTCGGAGAGGGCGAGGCCGGGGATCTGTTTTTT. Protein: CASSFGEGEAGDLFF. Supplemented by reference TRBV7-9 and TRBJ2-2, the full variable domain reads DTGVSQNPRHKITKRGQNVTFRCDPISEHNRLYWYRQTLGQGPEFLTYFQNEAQLEKSRLLSDRFSAERPKGSFSTLEIQRTEQGDSAMYLCASSFGEGEAGDLFFGEGSRLTVL.

The chain has TRBV7-2 and TRBJ2-1; D call uncertain. Trimming took 2 bases from V and 4 from J, leaving 6 bases between them. Germline V gene lookup returns CDR1 SGHTA and CDR2 FQGNSA. The CDR3 length is 13 residues. CDR3 amino acids: CASSLRLYNEQFF. Here the CDR3 DNA reads TGTGCCAGCAGCTTAAGACTGTACAATGAGCAGTTCTTC.

This clone was counted many times. This chain's CDR3 is CASSLPGSGETQYF. The CDR3 nucleotides read TGTGCCAGCAGTTTACCAGGGAGCGGTGAGACCCAGTACTTC. The chain carries TRBV28 and TRBJ2-5; D is possibly TRBD1 or TRBD2 (5 bases each). The V and J ends lost 2 bases and 5 bases respectively, with 12 bases between them. The CDR3 is 14 residues long. Looked up from germline, CDR1 is MDHEN and CDR2 is SYDVKM.

This clone showed up just a few times. The V gene is TRBV20-1, the J gene TRBJ2-3; 11 bases align to TRBD1. CDR3 length equals 18 residues. V was pared by 5 bases and J by 2 bases, with 15 bases of the junction left unmatched. CDR1 DFQATT and CDR2 SNEGSKA come from the germline V gene (reference sequence). CDR3 amino acids: CSASDRGLAGCHTDTQYF. Written as DNA, the CDR3 is TGCAGTGCTTCGGACAGGGGGCTCGCGGGATGTCACACAGATACGCAGTATTTT.

This clone was detected once. A much bigger clone sits one base away, suggesting this may be a read error. CDR3 nucleotides: TGCATTCTGGGACGGGCGTACGAGCAGTACTTC. As protein: CILGRAYEQYF. The chain joins TRBV20-1 to TRBJ2-7; D is tentatively TRBD1 or TRBD2 (5 bases each). The CDR3 loop spans 11 amino acids. From germline, CDR1 is DFQATT and CDR2 SNEGSKA (reference sequence).

The chain uses TRBV11-2 and TRBJ2-1; no firm D call. Trimming took 2 bases from V and 6 from J, leaving 8 bases between them. Germline V CDR1 and CDR2: SGHAT, FQNNGV. The CDR3 spans 13 residues. The DNA for the CDR3 is TGTGCCAGCAGCTTATTCTGGTGCAATGAGCAGTTCTTC. Its protein product is CASSLFWCNEQFF.

This clone was seen at least ten times. The chain couples TRBV20-1 to TRBJ1-3; D ambiguous. V lost 3 bases and J lost 0, with 9 bases in between. CDR1 is DFQATT, CDR2 SNEGSKA, per germline (reference sequence). This CDR3 has 14 residues. The CDR3 DNA reads as TGCAGTGCTAGCCAGGATTCCTCTGGAAACACCATATATTTT. It is translated as CSASQDSSGNTIYF.

V gene TRBV5-4 combines with J gene TRBJ1-1; D is undetermined. Germline V gene sequence: CDR1 SGHNT, CDR2 YYREEE (reference sequence). The CDR3 is made up of 13 amino acids. Between the trimmed V and J ends, which lost 4 bases and 0 bases, there was a span of 7 bases. The CDR3 sequence is CASSRGLNTEAFF. In DNA, the CDR3 is TGTGCCAGCAGCCGAGGGTTGAACACTGAAGCTTTCTTT.

This clone was counted many times. The CDR3 protein is CASSVENRGFDEQYF. The CDR3 nucleotides read TGTGCCAGCAGCGTAGAGAACAGGGGGTTCGACGAGCAGTACTTC. The chain combines TRBV9 with TRBJ2-7; 8 positions agree with TRBD1. The CDR3 length is 15 residues. Germline V gives CDR1 SGDLS, CDR2 YYNGEE. With V trimmed by 0 bases and J by 5 bases, 7 bases remained unmatched.

In its sample, this clone was seen a few times. The V gene is TRBV6-1, the J gene TRBJ1-1; D may be TRBD1 (5 bases). The CDR3 has 15 residues. The germline CDR1 and CDR2 sequences are MNHNS and SASEGT. Trimming removed 5 bases at V and 2 bases at J, with 15 bases between. CDR3 region: CASSSRDQTNTEAFF. CDR3 sequence (DNA): TGTGCCAGCAGTTCGAGGGACCAGACTAACACTGAAGCTTTCTTT.

This clone was counted ten times or more. This chain uses TRBV28 with TRBJ2-1; D is uncertain. There are 13 residues in the CDR3. V was trimmed by 8 bases and J by 0 bases, leaving 8 bases between them. CDR1 and CDR2 from the germline V gene are MDHEN and SYDVKM. The CDR3 protein is CASQESSYNEQFF. The CDR3 DNA reads TGTGCCAGCCAGGAGAGCTCCTACAATGAGCAGTTCTTC.

This clone occurred many times. The chain joins TRBV7-9 to TRBJ2-6; TRBD1 matches at 7 bases. This CDR3 comprises 15 residues. Germline CDR1 SEHNR, CDR2 FQNEAQ (reference sequence). The V gene end was trimmed by 5 bases and the J gene end by 2 bases; junction bases not matched to a gene: 3. As DNA, the CDR3 is TGTGCCAGCAGCCCCAGGGGGACTGGGGCCAACGTCCTGACTTTC. Its protein product is CASSPRGTGANVLTF.

This clone showed up many times. This chain uses TRBV2 with TRBJ2-1; the D gene is possibly TRBD1 (6 bases). This CDR3 has 15 amino acids. V was trimmed by 6 bases and J by 0 bases, leaving 12 bases between them. CDR1 and CDR2 (germline): SNHLY, FYNNEI. Here the CDR3 DNA reads TGTGCCAGCAGGGATACAGGGTCCTCCTACAATGAGCAGTTCTTC. Residues: CASRDTGSSYNEQFF.

There are many counts of this clone. This chain links TRBV3-1 with TRBJ2-5; the D gene is possibly TRBD1 (6 bases). Germline V gene lookup returns CDR1 LGHDT and CDR2 YNNKEL (reference sequence). The CDR3 is 14 residues long. V shed 4 bases and J shed 3 bases, with 12 bases lying between them. CDR3 sequence: CASSPHTGKETQYF. Written as DNA, the CDR3 is TGTGCCAGCAGCCCTCACACAGGGAAAGAGACCCAGTACTTC.

This clone was recorded many times. The rearrangement joins TRBV30 to TRBJ1-4; no reliable D call. The CDR3 spans 11 residues. Germline V gene data show CDR1 as GTSNPN and CDR2 as SVGIG (reference sequence). The ends were cut back, 3 bases at V and 4 bases at J, with 3 bases in the middle. The CDR3 bases are TGTGCCTGGAGGGGTAATGAAAAACTGTTTTTT. It encodes CAWRGNEKLFF.

The chain joins TRBV20-1 to TRBJ2-3, with 7 bases lining up with TRBD2. Germline lookup yields CDR1 DFQATT and CDR2 SNEGSKA (reference sequence). CDR3 size: 15 residues. After removal of 6 bases from V and 4 bases from J, the junction contained 13 bases not matched to a gene. The CDR3: CSAPTSWITADTQYF. As DNA, the CDR3 is TGCAGTGCCCCGACTAGCTGGATAACGGCAGATACGCAGTATTTT.

This clone was observed at least ten times. The rearrangement links TRBV2 to TRBJ1-2; tentative D call: TRBD1 (6 bases). Germline values: CDR1 SNHLY, CDR2 FYNNEI. CDR3 length: 15 amino acids. Trimming removed 5 bases from V and 3 bases from J, with 16 bases in between. CDR3 nucleotide sequence: TGTGCCAGCAGTCCTACAGTAACAGGGCACTATGGCTACACCTTC. Protein: CASSPTVTGHYGYTF.

The rearrangement joins TRBV19 to TRBJ2-1, with 7 bases fitting TRBD2. Germline values: CDR1 LNHDA, CDR2 SQIVND (reference sequence). With V trimmed by 5 bases and J by 6 bases, 10 bases remained unmatched. The length of the CDR3 is 15 residues. CDR3: CASSGWDYGVNEQFF. The DNA of the CDR3 is TGTGCCAGTAGTGGCTGGGACTACGGGGTCAATGAGCAGTTCTTC.

In its sample, this clone was seen many times. The chain has TRBV28 and TRBJ2-3; D possibly matches TRBD1 or TRBD2 (5 bases each). The V gene's germline CDR1 is MDHEN and CDR2 SYDVKM. The CDR3 extends over 15 amino acids. Trimming took 6 bases from V and 0 from J, leaving 13 bases between them. Written as DNA, the CDR3 is TGTGCCAGCAGCTCCCCCGGGGCAAGCACAGATACGCAGTATTTT. Amino acids: CASSSPGASTDTQYF.

This clone was detected only a few times. Sequence at one end of the junction differs from germline and may be a read error. The chain combines TRBV6-1 with TRBJ2-5; maybe TRBD1 (6 bases). Germline CDR1 and CDR2: MNHNS and SASEGT. The CDR3 contains 15 residues. The CDR3 DNA follows: TGTGCCAGCATTCCCCTCAGCGTGGGACAAGATACCCAGTACTTC. It yields the protein CASIPLSVGQDTQYF.

This clone was detected ten times or more. The chain couples TRBV20-1 to TRBJ1-4; D possibly corresponds to TRBD1 (5 bases). Germline values: CDR1 DFQATT, CDR2 SNEGSKA (reference sequence). Trimming cost V 3 bases and J 8 bases, with 16 bases left between them. There are 14 residues in the CDR3. DNA of the CDR3: TGCAGTGCTAGTAAACAGGCTGGTGAAGAAAAACTGTTTTTT. Amino acid sequence: CSASKQAGEEKLFF.

This clone has a count of ten or more. The chain joins TRBV6-1 to TRBJ2-1; TRBD2 agrees at 7 bases. Germline CDR1 MNHNS, CDR2 SASEGT. J lost 13 bases, V lost 10 bases, and 16 bases had no gene match. The CDR3 spans 13 residues. DNA for the CDR3: TGTGCCACTACGAGTCTGCGGGAGAAGGAACAGTTCTTC. It is translated as CATTSLREKEQFF.

In its sample, this clone was seen many times. V and J are TRBV7-6 and TRBJ2-2; D unclear. CDR1 and CDR2 from the germline V gene are SGHVS and FNYEAQ. The length of the CDR3 is 13 residues. The V end was cut by 2 bases, the J end by 6 bases, with 7 bases between. CDR3 residues: CASSLSGAGELFF. The CDR3 DNA sequence: TGTGCCAGCAGCTTATCTGGGGCCGGGGAGCTGTTTTTT.

This clone was observed a few times. The junction and the germline gene differ at one end; a read error may be behind it. The chain is built from TRBV2 and TRBJ2-7, with 7 bases matching TRBD1. The CDR3 has 15 residues. Germline assignment: CDR1 SNHLY and CDR2 FYNNEI. CDR3 DNA: TGTGCAAGCAGTAAATTTTGGCCAGGGGGTAACGAGCAGTACTTC. Translation: CASSKFWPGGNEQYF.

This clone appeared many times. The gene calls are TRBV19 and TRBJ2-1, with no clear D. V lost 5 bases and J 3 bases, leaving 11 bases between the germline ends. The CDR3 spans 14 residues. CDR1 is LNHDA and CDR2 is SQIVND in the germline V gene (reference sequence). The CDR3 sequence is CASSDLPNYNEQFF. The CDR3 DNA reads TGTGCCAGTAGTGACCTCCCTAACTACAATGAGCAGTTCTTC.